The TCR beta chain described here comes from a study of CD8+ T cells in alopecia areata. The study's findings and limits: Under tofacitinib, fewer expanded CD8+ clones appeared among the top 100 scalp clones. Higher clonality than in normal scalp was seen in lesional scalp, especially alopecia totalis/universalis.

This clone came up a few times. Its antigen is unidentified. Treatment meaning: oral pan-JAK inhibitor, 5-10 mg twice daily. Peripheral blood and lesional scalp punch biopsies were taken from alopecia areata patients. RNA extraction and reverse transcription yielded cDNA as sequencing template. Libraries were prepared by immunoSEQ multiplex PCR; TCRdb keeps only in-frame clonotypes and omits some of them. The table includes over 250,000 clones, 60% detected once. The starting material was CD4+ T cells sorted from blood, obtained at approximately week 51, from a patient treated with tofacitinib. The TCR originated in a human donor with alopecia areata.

The DNA of the CDR3 is TGTGCCAGCAGGGCACGGGCTCGAGAGACCCAGTACTTC. Encoded protein: CASRARARETQYF. This rearrangement joins TRBV6-1 to TRBJ2-5; D remains ambiguous. This CDR3 comprises 13 residues. The V gene's germline CDR1 is MNHNS and CDR2 SASEGT. V lost 6 bases, J lost 4 bases, and 12 bases lay in between.